What follows are 20 T cell receptor beta chains derived from one specimen sequenced in a study of ipilimumab plus nivolumab after autologous stem cell transplantation. Some clones are missing from TCRdb's copy, which holds only in-frame ones; the method was immunoSEQ multiplex PCR. The sample gives around 19,000 clones, around 81% of which show up once; about 6.4% is in the top ten. This specimen consisted of PBMCs, obtained in a trial of ipilimumab plus nivolumab as post-transplant consolidation. The receptors derive from a male donor with diffuse large B-cell lymphoma.

V is TRBV6-5 and J is TRBJ1-2; no clear D gene. CDR1 is MNHEY and CDR2 is SVGAGI in the germline V gene. Trimming shortened V by 3 bases and J by 6 bases, and 14 bases separated the two germline ends. The CDR3 extends over 14 amino acids. For the CDR3, the DNA is TGTGCCAGCAGTTATCGTCGGAGTGGGGATGGCTACACCTTC. Protein product: CASSYRRSGDGYTF.

This clone showed up just a few times. The chain combines TRBV30 with TRBJ1-1, with D unclear. CDR1 is GTSNPN and CDR2 is SVGIG in the germline V gene (reference sequence). V was clipped by 0 bases and J by 3 bases, with 8 bases between them. There are 13 residues in the CDR3. The CDR3: CAWSVVVDTEAFF. Written as DNA, the CDR3 is TGTGCCTGGAGTGTAGTAGTGGACACTGAAGCTTTCTTT.

The chain recombines TRBV9 with TRBJ2-7, with TRBD2 identical over 10 bases. Germline V lookup: CDR1 SGDLS, CDR2 YYNGEE. The V and J ends lost 0 bases and 3 bases, in that order; junction bases with no gene match: 6. The CDR3 extends over 16 amino acids. CDR3 region: CASSVGASGGYYEQYF. Here the CDR3 DNA reads TGTGCCAGCAGCGTAGGGGCTAGCGGGGGTTACTACGAGCAGTACTTC.

The genes are TRBV7-2 and TRBJ2-3; D remains unclear. Germline V gene data show CDR1 as SGHTA and CDR2 as FQGNSA. V was clipped by 5 bases and J by 6 bases, with 12 bases between them. This CDR3 contains 13 residues. DNA for the CDR3: TGTGCCAGCAGCCCCCGAATTCTGGATACGCAGTATTTT. Protein: CASSPRILDTQYF.

This chain joins TRBV6-5 and TRBJ2-6, with D perhaps matching TRBD1 or TRBD2 (6 bases each). The V gene's germline CDR1 is MNHEY and CDR2 SVGAGI. V shed 8 bases and J shed 3 bases, with 11 bases lying between them. There are 14 residues in the CDR3. CDR3 sequence reads: CASGGGGGANVLTF. Here the CDR3 DNA reads TGTGCCAGCGGCGGAGGGGGTGGGGCCAACGTCCTGACTTTC.

J is TRBJ2-5 and V is TRBV5-1, with TRBD1 identical over 9 bases. The J segment lost 4 bases and the V segment lost 0 bases, leaving 4 bases of the junction unmatched. This CDR3 contains 15 residues. The V gene's germline CDR1 is SGHRS and CDR2 YFSETQ. For the CDR3, the DNA is TGCGCCAGCAGCTTGGGGGACAGGGCCACAGAGACCCAGTACTTC. Amino acid sequence: CASSLGDRATETQYF.

The chain couples TRBV7-2 to TRBJ2-5, with TRBD2 matching over 8 bases. After removal of 5 bases from V and 3 bases from J, the junction contained 8 bases not matched to a gene. CDR1 is SGHTA and CDR2 is FQGNSA in the germline V gene. This CDR3 is built from 15 residues. The CDR3 DNA reads as TGTGCCAGCAGCCCCTACGGGGGGGCGGAAGAGACCCAGTACTTC. Translated: CASSPYGGAEETQYF. The whole variable domain, filled in from reference TRBV7-2 and TRBJ2-5, reads GAGVSQSPSNKVTEKGKDVELRCDPISGHTALYWYRQSLGQGLEFLIYFQGNSAPDKSGLPSDRFSAERTGGSVSTLTIQRTQQEDSAVYLCASSPYGGAEETQYFGPGTRLLVL.

The chain combines TRBV6-1 with TRBJ2-7, with TRBD1 matching 7 bases. The CDR3 covers 15 residues. V lost 1 base to trimming and J lost 4 bases; unmatched junction nucleotides: 7. Looked up from germline, CDR1 is MNHNS and CDR2 is SASEGT. CDR3 in DNA: TGTGCCAGCAGTGAAGAGGGGACAGATAATTACGAGCAGTACTTC. It translates to CASSEEGTDNYEQYF.

This clone turned up a few times. The chain employs TRBV5-6 and TRBJ2-7; no definite D call. The ends were cut back, 0 bases at V and 5 bases at J, with 6 bases in the middle. This CDR3 has 12 residues. The germline V gene encodes CDR1 SGHDT and CDR2 YYEEEE. This CDR3 reads CASSLVGDEQYF. The CDR3 nucleotides are TGTGCCAGCAGCTTGGTTGGCGACGAGCAGTACTTC.

The chain joins TRBV7-2 to TRBJ2-5, with 9 bases aligning to TRBD2. The trim removed 4 bases at V and 1 base at J, leaving 4 bases unmatched. Germline CDR1 reads SGHTA; CDR2 reads FQGNSA. The CDR3 covers 15 residues. CDR3 DNA: TGTGCCAGCAGCTCTTTAGCGGGGGCCCAAGAGACCCAGTACTTC. Translating it yields CASSSLAGAQETQYF.

Judged by abundance, this clone is large. V usage is TRBV4-1 and J usage is TRBJ1-2; D not resolved. CDR3 length equals 15 residues. Germline CDR1 reads MGHRA; CDR2 reads YSYEKL. V lost 0 bases, J lost 2 bases, and 10 bases lay in between. The CDR3 nucleotides are TGCGCCAGCAGCCAAGAGTGGCAGACCAACTATGGCTACACCTTC. This encodes CASSQEWQTNYGYTF.

The chain is built from TRBV28 and TRBJ2-2; TRBD1 aligns across 8 bases. Germline assignment: CDR1 MDHEN and CDR2 SYDVKM. J was trimmed by 5 bases and V by 3 bases; bases with no gene match: 2. The CDR3 loop spans 14 amino acids. The CDR3 DNA is TGTGCCAGCAGTTTGGACAGGGTGACCGGGGAGCTGTTTTTT. Encoded protein: CASSLDRVTGELFF.

The genes are TRBV5-5 and TRBJ2-7; the D is unclear. CDR3 length equals 14 residues. The germline V and J ends were trimmed by 7 bases and 6 bases, with 20 bases remaining between them. CDR1 and CDR2 (germline): SGHKS, YYEKEE (reference sequence). The CDR3 nucleotides are TGTGCCAGCCGTCAGGACCCCTTGACGGCCGAGCAGTACTTC. This translates into CASRQDPLTAEQYF. The entire variable domain, with the rest obtained from reference TRBV5-5 and TRBJ2-7, is as follows: DAGVTQSPTHLIKTRGQQVTLRCSPISGHKSVSWYQQVLGQGPQFIFQYYEKEERGRGNFPDRFSARQFPNYSSELNVNALLLGDSALYLCASRQDPLTAEQYFGPGTRLTVT.

This chain links TRBV6-6 with TRBJ1-2; no reliable D call. Trimming shortened V by 5 bases and J by 4 bases, and 17 bases separated the two germline ends. The CDR3 runs 15 residues. In germline, CDR1 is MNHNY, CDR2 SVGAGI (reference sequence). The CDR3 is CASSLTTQAIYGYTF. Here the CDR3 DNA reads TGTGCCAGCAGTCTAACGACTCAGGCTATCTATGGCTACACCTTC.

The chain is built from TRBV6-5 and TRBJ1-1; TRBD1 matches 10 bases. V was clipped by 5 bases and J by 10 bases; unmatched bases: 10. Germline V gene sequence: CDR1 MNHEY, CDR2 SVGAGI. This CDR3 has 14 residues. The CDR3 region is CASSESGTGEGAFF. The DNA for the CDR3 is TGTGCCAGCAGTGAATCCGGGACAGGGGAAGGAGCTTTCTTT.

The chain is built from TRBV6-5 and TRBJ2-5, with 9 bases lining up with TRBD1. The J segment lost 5 bases and the V segment lost 6 bases, leaving 10 bases of the junction unmatched. The CDR3 extends over 15 amino acids. Germline loops: CDR1 MNHEY, CDR2 SVGAGI. CDR3 region: CASRPTGGWQETQYF. CDR3 bases: TGTGCCAGCAGGCCAACAGGGGGCTGGCAGGAGACCCAGTACTTC.

This clone was seen a handful of times. The chain employs TRBV5-1 and TRBJ1-2; D ambiguous. Deletions cut 0 bases from V and 2 bases from J, with 5 bases between. Germline CDR1 reads SGHRS; CDR2 reads YFSETQ. There are 13 residues in the CDR3. The DNA for the CDR3 is TGCGCCAGCAGCTTGGTGACGAACTATGGCTACACCTTC. The encoded protein is CASSLVTNYGYTF.

This sequence joins TRBV5-6 and TRBJ2-5; the match to TRBD1 covers 7 bases. The CDR3 consists of 13 residues. The ends lost 4 bases at V and 5 bases at J; junction bases unmatched: 5. CDR1 SGHDT and CDR2 YYEEEE come from the germline V gene. This chain's CDR3 is CASSETGVETQYF. CDR3 bases: TGTGCCAGCAGCGAAACAGGGGTCGAGACCCAGTACTTC.

The J gene is TRBJ1-3, the V gene TRBV4-3; D is uncertain. The CDR3 loop spans 13 amino acids. The V end was cut by 0 bases, the J end by 7 bases, with 7 bases between. Germline V gives CDR1 LGHNA, CDR2 YSLEER. For the CDR3, the DNA is TGCGCCAGCAGCCAAGATCTATTGAACACCATATATTTT. The encoded protein is CASSQDLLNTIYF.

The chain combines TRBV14 with TRBJ2-7; tentative D call: TRBD1 (5 bases). Trimming shortened V by 5 bases and J by 2 bases, and 16 bases separated the two germline ends. This CDR3 comprises 15 residues. The germline CDR1 and CDR2 sequences are SGHDN and FVKESK. CDR3 DNA sequence: TGTGCCAGCAGCTTGAGGTCGGCAGGGCCCTACGAGCAGTACTTC. It translates to CASSLRSAGPYEQYF. Using reference TRBV14 and TRBJ2-7 for the parts outside the CDR3, the full variable domain is EAGVTQFPSHSVIEKGQTVTLRCDPISGHDNLYWYRRVMGKEIKFLLHFVKESKQDESGMPNNRFLAERTGGTYSTLKVQPAELEDSGVYFCASSLRSAGPYEQYFGPGTRLTVT.